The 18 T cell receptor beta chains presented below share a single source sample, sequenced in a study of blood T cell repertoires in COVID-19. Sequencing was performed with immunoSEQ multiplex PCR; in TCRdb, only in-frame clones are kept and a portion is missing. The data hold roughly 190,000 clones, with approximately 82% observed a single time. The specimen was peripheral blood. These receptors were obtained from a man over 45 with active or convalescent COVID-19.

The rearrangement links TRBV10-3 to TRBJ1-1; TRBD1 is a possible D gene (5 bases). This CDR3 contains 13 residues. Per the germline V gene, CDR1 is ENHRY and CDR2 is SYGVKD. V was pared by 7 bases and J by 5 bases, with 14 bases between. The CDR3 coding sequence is TGTGCCATCAAAGCAGGGATCGGTACTGAAGCTTTCTTT. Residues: CAIKAGIGTEAFF.

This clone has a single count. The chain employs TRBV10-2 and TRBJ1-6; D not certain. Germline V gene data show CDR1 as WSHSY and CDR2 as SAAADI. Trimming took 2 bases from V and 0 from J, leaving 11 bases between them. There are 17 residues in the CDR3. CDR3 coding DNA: TGCGCCAGCAGTGAGGTTACGGGAGGCTCCTATAATTCACCCCTCCACTTT. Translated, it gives CASSEVTGGSYNSPLHF.

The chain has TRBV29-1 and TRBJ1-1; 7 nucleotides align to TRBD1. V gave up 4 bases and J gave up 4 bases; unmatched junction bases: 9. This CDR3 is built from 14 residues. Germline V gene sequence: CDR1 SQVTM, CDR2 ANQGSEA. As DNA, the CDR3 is TGCAGCGTTGTTGAGGGGGCTCCGGGCACTGAAGCTTTCTTT. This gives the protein CSVVEGAPGTEAFF.

The CDR3 spells CASSLSPRGETQYF. CDR3 coding DNA: TGTGCCAGCAGCTTGTCACCTAGGGGGGAGACCCAGTACTTC. The chain couples TRBV5-4 to TRBJ2-5; D is possibly TRBD1 (6 bases). This CDR3 has 14 residues. Germline V gene sequence: CDR1 SGHNT, CDR2 YYREEE (reference sequence). V was trimmed by 1 base and J by 5 bases, leaving 12 bases between them.

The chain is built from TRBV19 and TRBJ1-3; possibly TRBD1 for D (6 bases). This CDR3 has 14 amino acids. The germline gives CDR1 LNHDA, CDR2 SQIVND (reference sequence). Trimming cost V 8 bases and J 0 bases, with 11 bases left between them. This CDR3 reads CASGTGRSGNTIYF. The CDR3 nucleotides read TGTGCCAGTGGTACAGGGCGCTCTGGAAACACCATATATTTT.

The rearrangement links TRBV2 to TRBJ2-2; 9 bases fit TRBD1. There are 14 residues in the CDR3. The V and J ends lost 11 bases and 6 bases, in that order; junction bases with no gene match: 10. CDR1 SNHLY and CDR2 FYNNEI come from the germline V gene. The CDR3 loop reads CAGHRDREPGELFF. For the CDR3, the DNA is TGTGCCGGCCACCGGGACAGGGAACCCGGGGAGCTGTTTTTT.

CDR3 loop: CASSMRTSGSGEQFF. The CDR3 nucleotides are TGTGCCAGCAGTATGAGGACTAGCGGGAGTGGTGAGCAGTTCTTC. The gene calls are TRBV2 and TRBJ2-1, with 13 nucleotides matching TRBD2. CDR1 and CDR2 (germline): SNHLY, FYNNEI. The CDR3 contains 15 residues. The V and J ends lost 5 bases and 9 bases, in that order; junction bases with no gene match: 7.

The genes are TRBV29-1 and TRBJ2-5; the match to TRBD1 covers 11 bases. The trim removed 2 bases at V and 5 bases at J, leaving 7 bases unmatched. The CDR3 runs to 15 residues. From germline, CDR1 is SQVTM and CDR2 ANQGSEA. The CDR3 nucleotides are TGCAGCGTTGAAAGCTGGACAGGGGGCAGGGAGACCCAGTACTTC. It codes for CSVESWTGGRETQYF.

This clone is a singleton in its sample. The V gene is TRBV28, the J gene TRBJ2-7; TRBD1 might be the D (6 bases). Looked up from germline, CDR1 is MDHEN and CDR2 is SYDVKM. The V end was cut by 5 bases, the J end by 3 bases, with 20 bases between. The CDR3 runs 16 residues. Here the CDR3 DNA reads TGTGCCAGCAGTCTTACACAGGGCTCCCGCTTCTACGAGCAGTACTTC. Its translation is CASSLTQGSRFYEQYF.

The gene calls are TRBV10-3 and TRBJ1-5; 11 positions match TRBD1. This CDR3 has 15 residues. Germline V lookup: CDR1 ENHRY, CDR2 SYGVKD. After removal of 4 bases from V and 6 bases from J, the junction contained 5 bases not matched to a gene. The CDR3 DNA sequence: TGTGCCATCAGTGCTGGACAGGGGGCGGGTCAGCCCCAGCATTTT. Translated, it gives CAISAGQGAGQPQHF.

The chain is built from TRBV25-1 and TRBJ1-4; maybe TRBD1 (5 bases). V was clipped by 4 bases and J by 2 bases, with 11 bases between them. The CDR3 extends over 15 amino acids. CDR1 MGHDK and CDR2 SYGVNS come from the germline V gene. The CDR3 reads CASSGGAGTNEKLFF. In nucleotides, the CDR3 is TGTGCCAGCAGTGGAGGGGCGGGGACTAATGAAAAACTGTTTTTT.

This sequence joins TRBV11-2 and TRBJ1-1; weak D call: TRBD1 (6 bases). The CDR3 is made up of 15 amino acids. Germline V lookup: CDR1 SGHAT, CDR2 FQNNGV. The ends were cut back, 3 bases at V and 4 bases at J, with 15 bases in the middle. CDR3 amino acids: CASSLAAGAGTEAFF. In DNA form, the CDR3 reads TGTGCCAGCAGCTTGGCCGCAGGGGCCGGCACTGAAGCTTTCTTT.

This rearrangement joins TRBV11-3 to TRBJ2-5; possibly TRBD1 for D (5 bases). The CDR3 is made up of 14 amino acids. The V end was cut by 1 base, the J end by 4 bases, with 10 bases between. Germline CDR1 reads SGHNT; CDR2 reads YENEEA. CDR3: CASSLGTKGETQYF. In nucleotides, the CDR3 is TGTGCCAGCAGCTTAGGGACAAAGGGAGAGACCCAGTACTTC. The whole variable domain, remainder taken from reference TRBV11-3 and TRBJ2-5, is EAGVVQSPRYKIIEKKQPVAFWCNPISGHNTLYWYLQNLGQGPELLIRYENEEAVDDSQLPKDRFSAERLKGVDSTLKIQPAELGDSAVYLCASSLGTKGETQYFGPGTRLLVL.

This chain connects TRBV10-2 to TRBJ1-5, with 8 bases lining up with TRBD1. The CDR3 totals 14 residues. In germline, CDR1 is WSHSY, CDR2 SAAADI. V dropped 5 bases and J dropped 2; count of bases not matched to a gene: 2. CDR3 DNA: TGCGCCAGCAGTTTGGGACAGGGCAATCAGCCCCAGCATTTT. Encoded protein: CASSLGQGNQPQHF.

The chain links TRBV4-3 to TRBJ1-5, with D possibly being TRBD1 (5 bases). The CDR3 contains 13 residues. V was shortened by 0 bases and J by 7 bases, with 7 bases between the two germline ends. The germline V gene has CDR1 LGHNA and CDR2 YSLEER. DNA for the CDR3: TGCGCCAGCAGCCAAGAAAGGGGACAGCCCCAGCATTTT. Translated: CASSQERGQPQHF.

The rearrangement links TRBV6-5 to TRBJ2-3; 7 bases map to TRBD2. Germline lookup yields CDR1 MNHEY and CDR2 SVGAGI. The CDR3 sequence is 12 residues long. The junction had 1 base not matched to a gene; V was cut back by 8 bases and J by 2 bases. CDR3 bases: TGTGCCAGCCGGGACTACACAGATACGCAGTATTTT. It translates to CASRDYTDTQYF.

CDR3 sequence reads: CSAGTGGGYTF. The CDR3 bases are TGCAGCGCCGGGACTGGCGGCGGCTACACCTTC. The chain recombines TRBV29-1 with TRBJ1-2, with a tentative D call TRBD1 (5 bases). The CDR3 totals 11 residues. V lost 7 bases and J 8 bases, leaving 14 bases between the germline ends. Germline V gives CDR1 SQVTM, CDR2 ANQGSEA.

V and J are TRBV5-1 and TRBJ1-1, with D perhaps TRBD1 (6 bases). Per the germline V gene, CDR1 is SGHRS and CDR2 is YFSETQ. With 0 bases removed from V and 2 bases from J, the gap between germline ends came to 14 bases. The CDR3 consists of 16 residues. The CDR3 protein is CASSLDPNRVNTEAFF. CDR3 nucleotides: TGCGCCAGCAGCTTGGACCCGAACAGGGTAAACACTGAAGCTTTCTTT. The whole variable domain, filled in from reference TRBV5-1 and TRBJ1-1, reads KAGVTQTPRYLIKTRGQQVTLSCSPISGHRSVSWYQQTPGQGLQFLFEYFSETQRNKGNFPGRFSGRQFSNSRSEMNVSTLELGDSALYLCASSLDPNRVNTEAFFGQGTRLTVV.